Following are 20 T cell receptor beta chains from one sample sequenced in a study of blood T cell repertoires in COVID-19 (dated by TCRdb to 2018 to 2020). Libraries were made using the immunoSEQ multiplex PCR assay. In its TCRdb copy, this immuneACCESS table keeps in-frame sequences only and misses some clones. Where compared with another copy, unresolved V genes explain less than half of these, and the others have no known cause. In this sample the table shows fewer than 300,000 clones, roughly 88% of which occur a single time. The ten most abundant clones make up roughly 2.1% of the sample. Sequencing was done on a sample of PBMCs or T cells enriched from blood (not recorded which). These receptors all come from a middle-aged woman with acute COVID-19.

The J gene is TRBJ1-6, the V gene TRBV5-6; 9 positions agree with TRBD1. The CDR3 is 15 amino acids. Trimming took 3 bases from V and 7 from J; bases not matched to a gene: 5. Germline V lookup: CDR1 SGHDT, CDR2 YYEEEE. CDR3 region: CASSSGDRGNSPLHF. CDR3 bases: TGTGCCAGCAGCTCGGGCGACAGGGGGAATTCACCCCTCCACTTT. The full variable domain, its missing parts supplied by reference TRBV5-6 and TRBJ1-6, is DAGVTQSPTHLIKTRGQQVTLRCSPKSGHDTVSWYQQALGQGPQFIFQYYEEEERQRGNFPDRFSGHQFPNYSSELNVNALLLGDSALYLCASSSGDRGNSPLHFGNGTRLTVT.

CDR3 coding DNA: TGTGCCAGCAGCTTAGGCACGACTCAGAACACTGAAGCTTTCTTT. Its protein is CASSLGTTQNTEAFF. This chain links TRBV7-9 with TRBJ1-1; D gene uncertain. V shed 1 base and J shed 1 base, with 10 bases lying between them. The CDR3 runs to 15 residues. Germline CDR1 reads SEHNR; CDR2 reads FQNEAQ (reference sequence). Variable domain in full (rest from reference TRBV7-9 and TRBJ1-1): DTGVSQNPRHKITKRGQNVTFRCDPISEHNRLYWYRQTLGQGPEFLTYFQNEAQLEKSRLLSDRFSAERPKGSFSTLEIQRTEQGDSAMYLCASSLGTTQNTEAFFGQGTRLTVV.

V and J are TRBV24-1 and TRBJ1-1; D is undetermined. Trimming left V 7 bases short and J 1 base short, with 9 bases between. The CDR3 is 13 residues long. Germline V gene lookup returns CDR1 KGHDR and CDR2 SFDVKD. This chain's CDR3 is CATRASENTEAFF. The DNA of the CDR3 is TGTGCCACCAGGGCCAGTGAGAACACTGAAGCTTTCTTT.

J is TRBJ2-5 and V is TRBV18; 7 nucleotides agree with TRBD1. CDR3 size: 16 residues. The germline V gene has CDR1 KGHSH and CDR2 LQKENI. The V and J ends lost 2 bases and 4 bases, in that order; junction bases with no gene match: 10. The CDR3 sequence: CASSPTPTGLGETQYF. The CDR3 region has the DNA TGTGCCAGCTCACCAACACCGACAGGGCTTGGAGAGACCCAGTACTTC.

The chain combines TRBV27 with TRBJ1-5; D is unclear. Germline CDR1 and CDR2: MNHEY and SMNVEV (reference sequence). Trimming took 9 bases from V and 7 from J, leaving 7 bases between them. This CDR3 has 10 residues. The CDR3 reads CARARQPQHF. In nucleotides, the CDR3 is TGTGCCAGAGCGAGACAGCCCCAGCATTTT.

This chain links TRBV18 with TRBJ1-6, with 11 nucleotides matching TRBD1. This CDR3 is built from 16 residues. CDR1 is KGHSH, CDR2 LQKENI, per germline. V was pared by 5 bases and J by 14 bases, with 14 bases of the junction left unmatched. The CDR3 nucleotides are TGTGCCAGCTCATCCGCCGGGACAGGGGGAATAAAGGCCCTCCACTTT. Translation gives CASSSAGTGGIKALHF.

This chain links TRBV20-1 with TRBJ1-2; D is unresolved. V shed 4 bases and J shed 6 bases, with 9 bases lying between them. Germline V gene data show CDR1 as DFQATT and CDR2 as SNEGSKA (reference sequence). This CDR3 has 11 residues. The chain's CDR3 is CSATRGNGYTF. The CDR3 nucleotides read TGCAGTGCTACACGAGGAAATGGCTACACCTTC.

The chain uses TRBV7-7 and TRBJ2-5, with a possible D match to TRBD2 (6 bases). This CDR3 comprises 14 residues. V lost 1 base, J lost 5 bases, and 11 bases lay in between. The germline V gene has CDR1 SSHAT and CDR2 FNYEAQ (reference sequence). Here the CDR3 reads CASSLVGTPETQYF. CDR3 coding DNA: TGTGCCAGCAGCTTAGTTGGGACTCCTGAGACCCAGTACTTC. Looking up the rest from reference TRBV7-7 and TRBJ2-5 gives the full variable domain: GAGVSQSPRYKVTKRGQDVTLRCDPISSHATLYWYQQALGQGPEFLTYFNYEAQPDKSGLPSDRFSAERPEGSISTLTIQRTEQRDSAMYRCASSLVGTPETQYFGPGTRLLVL.

In regard to this clone: Other DNA sequences from this sample encode an identical CDR3 as well. The chain links TRBV7-3 to TRBJ2-3, with TRBD2 identical over 12 bases. Germline values: CDR1 SGHTA, CDR2 FQGTGA. Trimming took 4 bases from V and 0 from J; bases not matched to a gene: 2. The CDR3 covers 16 residues. The CDR3 loop is CASSSGLAGSTDTQYF. CDR3 nucleotides: TGTGCCAGCAGCTCTGGACTAGCGGGGAGCACAGATACGCAGTATTTT.

This chain joins TRBV4-2 and TRBJ2-7, with D tentatively TRBD2 (6 bases). Germline V gene lookup returns CDR1 LGHNA and CDR2 YNFKEQ. CDR3 length equals 16 residues. With 0 bases removed from V and 9 bases from J, the gap between germline ends came to 21 bases. The CDR3 loop reads CASSQDVATSFGVQYF. As DNA, the CDR3 is TGTGCCAGCAGCCAAGATGTGGCGACTAGTTTCGGAGTGCAGTACTTC.

The V gene is TRBV28, the J gene TRBJ1-5; 8 bases line up with TRBD1. Germline CDR1 and CDR2: MDHEN and SYDVKM. The CDR3 extends over 16 amino acids. J gave up 7 bases and V 6 bases, and 14 bases lay outside the gene matches. The CDR3 DNA is TGTGCCAGCAGCTTCGGACGGGACAGGCGTTACCAGCCCCAGCATTTT. The encoded protein is CASSFGRDRRYQPQHF.

The J gene is TRBJ2-1, the V gene TRBV5-4, with 11 bases matching TRBD2. The V segment lost 5 bases and the J segment 5 bases; nucleotides outside the gene matches: 6. Germline CDR1 and CDR2: SGHNT and YYREEE (reference sequence). The CDR3 contains 15 residues. DNA for the CDR3: TGTGCCAGCAGTCTCAGACTAGCGGGGCACAATGAGCAGTTCTTC. Its translation is CASSLRLAGHNEQFF.

The chain links TRBV11-2 to TRBJ2-2, with D perhaps matching TRBD2 (6 bases). This CDR3 region has 18 residues. V was clipped by 0 bases and J by 6 bases, with 20 bases between them. The germline gives CDR1 SGHAT, CDR2 FQNNGV. The CDR3 loop reads CASSLDLGSGPRAGELFF. The CDR3 bases are TGTGCCAGCAGCTTAGATCTTGGTAGCGGCCCGCGGGCCGGGGAGCTGTTTTTT.

V and J are TRBV30 and TRBJ1-5; 9 nucleotides align to TRBD1. V shed 1 base and J 2 bases; nucleotides not matched to a gene: 0. CDR3 length: 14 residues. Germline values: CDR1 GTSNPN, CDR2 SVGIG (reference sequence). The CDR3 here is CAWSGTGGNQPQHF. The CDR3 region has the DNA TGTGCCTGGAGTGGGACAGGGGGCAATCAGCCCCAGCATTTT.

V and J are TRBV3-1 (or the pseudogene TRBV3-2) and TRBJ2-7; TRBD2 matches 11 bases. This CDR3 has 16 amino acids. Germline CDR1 is LGHDT and CDR2 is YNNKEL (reference sequence). V shed 1 base, J shed 6 bases, and the junction held 8 bases outside the gene matches. CDR3 sequence reads: CASSQGPLAGGPEQYF. The CDR3 coding sequence is TGTGCCAGCAGCCAAGGCCCCCTAGCGGGGGGACCCGAGCAGTACTTC.

This clone occurred once. This chain uses TRBV7-6 with TRBJ1-1; possible D gene TRBD1, 5 bases. The V end lost 5 bases, the J end lost 5 bases, and 18 bases lay between the germline ends. This CDR3 region has 15 residues. Germline CDR1 is SGHVS and CDR2 is FNYEAQ. Here the CDR3 reads CASSTSRDFGTEAFF. CDR3 coding DNA: TGTGCCAGCAGCACGTCCAGGGATTTTGGTACTGAAGCTTTCTTT. Full variable domain (missing parts from reference TRBV7-6 and TRBJ1-1): GAGVSQSPRYKVTKRGQDVALRCDPISGHVSLYWYRQALGQGPEFLTYFNYEAQQDKSGLPNDRFSAERPEGSISTLTIQRTEQRDSAMYRCASSTSRDFGTEAFFGQGTRLTVV.

This sequence joins TRBV9 and TRBJ2-5; 8 nucleotides line up with TRBD1. The CDR3 totals 15 residues. From germline, CDR1 is SGDLS and CDR2 YYNGEE. The V and J ends lost 2 bases and 2 bases, in that order; junction bases with no gene match: 5. CDR3 protein: CASSVRQGTQETQYF. The CDR3 bases are TGTGCCAGCAGCGTCCGACAGGGGACTCAAGAGACCCAGTACTTC.

This clone was recorded a few times. CDR3 protein: CASSPIPRLSATDTQYF. The CDR3 DNA is TGCGCCAGCAGTCCAATACCCCGACTGTCCGCCACAGATACGCAGTATTTT. J is TRBJ2-3 and V is TRBV5-1; D is unresolved. This CDR3 is 17 amino acids long. The ends were cut back, 5 bases at V and 2 bases at J, with 21 bases in the middle. Germline CDR1 is SGHRS and CDR2 is YFSETQ.

CDR3 bases: TGCGCCAGCAGCCACCAGGACAGGGGGCTGAGAGATACGCAGTATTTT. It translates to CASSHQDRGLRDTQYF. The chain employs TRBV4-1 and TRBJ2-3; 11 positions agree with TRBD1. The junction had 7 bases not matched to a gene; V was cut back by 3 bases and J by 5 bases. The germline gives CDR1 MGHRA, CDR2 YSYEKL. The CDR3 totals 16 residues.

This chain uses TRBV3-1 (or the pseudogene TRBV3-2) with TRBJ1-1; 7 bases agree with TRBD1. CDR1 and CDR2 (germline): LGHDT, YNNKEL (reference sequence). Germline trimming cut 5 bases from V and 5 bases from J; bases unmatched to any gene: 8. The CDR3 length is 14 residues. The CDR3 DNA reads TGTGCCAGCAGCGTACAGGGGAGTTGGACTGAAGCTTTCTTT. It specifies CASSVQGSWTEAFF.